This is a list of T cell receptor beta chains from one sample in a study of blood T cell repertoires in COVID-19. The assay was immunoSEQ multiplex PCR, and TCRdb's table has in-frame clones only and misses some. The top ten clones hold around 1.3% of a sample with tens of thousands of clones, 85% to 90% of them seen once. Sequencing input: peripheral blood. These receptors were obtained from a woman between 55 and 75 years old with acute or convalescent COVID-19. The CDR3 runs from the conserved cysteine through the conserved F or W. A D gene is named only where the DNA matches it firmly. The size entry is marked missing in some rows and otherwise reads once, few, many or a size class.

v_gene: TRBV7-2
abundance: .
d_gene: TRBD1
j_gene: TRBJ2-1
CDR3aa: CASSPRDRDHNEQFF
CDR3nt: TGTGCCAGCAGCCCCCGGGACAGGGACCACAATGAGCAGTTCTTC

v_gene: TRBV7-9
abundance: .
d_gene: .
j_gene: TRBJ1-1
CDR3aa: CASSLRTLEAFF
CDR3nt: TGTGCCAGCAGCTTGCGGACACTTGAAGCTTTCTTT

v_gene: TRBV27
abundance: .
d_gene: TRBD1
j_gene: TRBJ1-2
CDR3aa: CASSAGTGVTF
CDR3nt: TGTGCCAGCAGTGCCGGGACAGGGGTCACCTTC

v_gene: TRBV19
abundance: .
d_gene: TRBD1
j_gene: TRBJ1-5
CDR3aa: CASSVGTGPYSNQPQHF
CDR3nt: TGTGCCAGTAGTGTCGGGACAGGGCCTTATAGCAATCAGCCCCAGCATTTT

v_gene: TRBV7-2
abundance: .
d_gene: TRBD2
j_gene: TRBJ2-2
CDR3aa: CASSLGLGLAGGGTGELFF
CDR3nt: TGTGCCAGCAGCTTAGGGCTGGGACTAGCGGGAGGGGGCACCGGGGAGCTGTTTTTT

v_gene: TRBV29-1
abundance: .
d_gene: .
j_gene: TRBJ1-1
CDR3aa: CSAKLTVNTEAFF
CDR3nt: TGCAGCGCTAAATTAACAGTGAACACTGAAGCTTTCTTT

v_gene: TRBV28
abundance: .
d_gene: TRBD1
j_gene: TRBJ1-3
CDR3aa: CASSPPIGTGAFSGNTIYF
CDR3nt: TGTGCCAGCAGTCCTCCCATTGGGACAGGCGCCTTCTCTGGAAACACCATATATTTT

v_gene: TRBV28
abundance: .
d_gene: .
j_gene: TRBJ2-3
CDR3aa: CASSPIAPDTQYF
CDR3nt: TGTGCCAGCAGCCCTATAGCCCCAGATACGCAGTATTTT

v_gene: TRBV5-4
abundance: .
d_gene: TRBD1
j_gene: TRBJ1-5
CDR3aa: CASSYRGQGHQPQHF
CDR3nt: TGTGCCAGCAGCTACCGCGGACAGGGACATCAGCCCCAGCATTTT

v_gene: TRBV5-1
abundance: .
d_gene: TRBD1
j_gene: TRBJ2-5
CDR3aa: CASSFRGWQETQYF
CDR3nt: TGCGCCAGCAGCTTCAGGGGGTGGCAAGAGACCCAGTACTTC

v_gene: TRBV5-1
abundance: .
d_gene: .
j_gene: TRBJ2-2
CDR3aa: CASSLVGGDTGELFF
CDR3nt: TGCGCCAGCAGCTTGGTTGGAGGCGACACCGGGGAGCTGTTTTTT

v_gene: TRBV18
abundance: .
d_gene: TRBD1
j_gene: TRBJ1-1
CDR3aa: CASSPGTGNTEAFF
CDR3nt: TGTGCCAGCTCACCGGGGACAGGGAACACTGAAGCTTTCTTT

v_gene: TRBV28
abundance: .
d_gene: .
j_gene: TRBJ1-1
CDR3aa: CASSIGGNTEAFF
CDR3nt: TGTGCCAGCAGTATAGGGGGGAACACTGAAGCTTTCTTT

v_gene: TRBV7-2
abundance: .
d_gene: TRBD1
j_gene: TRBJ2-6
CDR3aa: CASSPGTGQSGANVLTF
CDR3nt: TGTGCCAGCAGCCCAGGGACAGGGCAGTCTGGGGCCAACGTCCTGACTTTC

v_gene: TRBV18
abundance: .
d_gene: .
j_gene: TRBJ1-5
CDR3aa: CASSPPSIHSNQPQHF
CDR3nt: TGTGCCAGCTCACCACCGAGTATTCATAGCAATCAGCCCCAGCATTTT

v_gene: TRBV5-8
abundance: few
d_gene: .
j_gene: TRBJ2-1
CDR3aa: CASSFLANNEQFF
CDR3nt: TGTGCCAGCAGCTTTCTAGCCAACAATGAGCAGTTCTTC

v_gene: TRBV7-2
abundance: .
d_gene: TRBD1
j_gene: TRBJ1-5
CDR3aa: CASSPTGVRQPQHF
CDR3nt: TGTGCCAGCAGCCCCACAGGGGTCAGACAGCCCCAGCATTTT

v_gene: TRBV27
abundance: .
d_gene: .
j_gene: TRBJ2-5
CDR3aa: CASSLWAKETQYF
CDR3nt: TGTGCCAGCAGTTTATGGGCTAAAGAGACCCAGTACTTC

v_gene: TRBV6-5
abundance: .
d_gene: TRBD2
j_gene: TRBJ2-1
CDR3aa: CASSYTSGGAYEQFF
CDR3nt: TGTGCCAGCAGTTACACCAGCGGGGGGGCCTATGAGCAGTTCTTC

v_gene: TRBV19
abundance: .
d_gene: TRBD1
j_gene: TRBJ1-4
CDR3aa: CASSVQGRNEKLFF
CDR3nt: TGTGCCAGTAGTGTACAGGGGAGGAATGAAAAACTGTTTTTT

v_gene: TRBV7-3
abundance: .
d_gene: TRBD1
j_gene: TRBJ2-3
CDR3aa: CASSYAPGQGADTQYF
CDR3nt: TGTGCCAGCAGCTATGCTCCGGGACAGGGAGCAGATACGCAGTATTTT

v_gene: TRBV25-1
abundance: .
d_gene: TRBD1
j_gene: TRBJ1-3
CDR3aa: CASSALGTGGENTIYF
CDR3nt: TGTGCCAGCAGTGCGTTGGGGACAGGGGGCGAAAACACCATATATTTT

v_gene: TRBV5-1
abundance: .
d_gene: TRBD1
j_gene: TRBJ1-1
CDR3aa: CASSFGQGLGTEAFF
CDR3nt: TGCGCCAGCAGCTTCGGACAGGGCCTAGGGACTGAAGCTTTCTTT